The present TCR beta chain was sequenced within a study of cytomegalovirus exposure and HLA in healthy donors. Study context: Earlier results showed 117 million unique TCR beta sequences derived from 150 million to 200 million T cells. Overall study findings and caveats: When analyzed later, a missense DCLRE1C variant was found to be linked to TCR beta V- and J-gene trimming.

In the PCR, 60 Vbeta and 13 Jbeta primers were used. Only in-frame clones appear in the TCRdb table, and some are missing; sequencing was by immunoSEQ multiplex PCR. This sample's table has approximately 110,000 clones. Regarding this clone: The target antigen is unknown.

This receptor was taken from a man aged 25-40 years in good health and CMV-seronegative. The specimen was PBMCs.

The CDR3 protein is CASSPSLLDEQFF. The DNA for the CDR3 is TGTGCCAGCAGTCCGAGTCTCTTGGATGAGCAGTTCTTC. V is TRBV27 and J is TRBJ2-1, with unresolved D. Germline CDR1 MNHEY, CDR2 SMNVEV (reference sequence). V was shortened by 5 bases and J by 8 bases, with 13 bases between the two germline ends. The CDR3 runs 13 residues.